This T cell receptor beta chain was sequenced in a study of radiotherapy plus CTLA-4 blockade in lung cancer. Study-wide context: Disease control was seen in 31% of patients, objective responses in 15% to 20%.

V was pared by 5 bases and J by 5 bases, with 22 bases between. The CDR3 has 18 amino acids. Assay: immunoSEQ multiplex PCR; the TCRdb copy retains only in-frame clones and omits some. The table records some 46,000 clones, about 74% of them present only once. Points from the study as a whole: Reports state that early shifts in blood T cell clones, with interferon-beta, best predicted response. Peripheral blood showed expansion of tumor-derived TCR clones after radiotherapy and ipilimumab.

Concerning this clone itself: Its antigen remains unidentified.

The study treated chemo-refractory metastatic non-small-cell lung cancer patients with focal radiation plus ipilimumab CTLA-4 blockade. The chain recombines TRBV6-7 with TRBJ2-6; no firm D call. TRBV6-7 is identified as an open reading frame with a role that is uncertain. The sequencing used peripheral blood, collected from a patient treated with radiotherapy plus ipilimumab. The receptor comes from a human donor with non-small cell lung cancer whose response to radiotherapy plus ipilimumab could not be evaluated. The CDR3 sequence is CASSQRPRIQSRANVLTF. The CDR3 nucleotides read TGTGCCAGCAGTCAGAGGCCGCGTATACAAAGTCGGGCCAACGTCCTGACTTTC.